This TCR beta chain was recovered during a study of blood T cell repertoires in COVID-19. The V and J ends lost 4 bases and 0 bases respectively, with 10 bases between them. Per germline, CDR1 GTSNPN and CDR2 SVGIG (reference sequence). This CDR3 is 13 amino acids long. TCRdb's table, derived via immunoSEQ multiplex PCR, lists solely in-frame clones and lacks some. The sample has 200,000 or so clones, roughly 85% seen once. Sequenced sample: peripheral blood. This clonotype was obtained from a woman between 25 and 40 years old with acute or convalescent COVID-19. The chain recombines TRBV30 with TRBJ2-7; D might be TRBD2 (6 bases). The CDR3 coding sequence is TGTGCCTGGACGGAGGGAGCCTCCTACGAGCAGTACTTC. Translating gives CAWTEGASYEQYF. The whole variable domain, remainder taken from reference TRBV30 and TRBJ2-7, is SQTIHQWPATLVQPVGSPLSLECTVEGTSNPNLYWYRQAAGRGLQLLFYSVGIGQISSEVPQNLSASRPQDRQFILSSKKLLLSDSGFYLCAWTEGASYEQYFGPGTRLTVT.